The rows below give T cell receptor beta chains drawn from one sample of a study of shared clonotypes between healthy human individuals. Using immunoSEQ multiplex PCR, the repertoire was profiled, and TCRdb retains in-frame clones only, with some absent. The sample lists 1.4 million or so clones, less than 99% occurring once. Sequenced material: naive CD4+ T cells sorted from blood. The receptor source for this set is a man aged 25 to 40 in good health. The CDR3 runs from the conserved cysteine through the conserved F or W. D genes are given only for firm matches. Some rows have no size entry. The others give once, few or many, or a class for an expanded clone.

NA | TRBJ2-1 | TRBD1 | TRBV29-1 | TGCAGCGTTGAAGGGGGGACAGGGGCAACTCGATGGGGTGAGCAGTTCTTC | CSVEGGTGATRWGEQFF
once | TRBJ2-2 | NA | TRBV5-6 | TGTGCCAGCAGCGGCGACGGGCCCAGAGAGCTGTTTTTT | CASSGDGPRELFF
NA | TRBJ2-7 | TRBD1 | TRBV28 | TGTGCCAGCAGTCCCTCGGGACAGGGGAAATACGAGCAGTACTTC | CASSPSGQGKYEQYF
NA | TRBJ1-2 | TRBD1 | TRBV7-2 | TGTGCCAGCAGCTTGGGCAGGGGGCACGGCTACACCTTC | CASSLGRGHGYTF
NA | TRBJ2-7 | TRBD1 | TRBV6-5 | TGTGCCAGCAGTGCACAGGGGGACAGAACCTACGAGCAGTACTTC | CASSAQGDRTYEQYF
NA | TRBJ1-4 | NA | TRBV28 | TGTGCCAGTACCTCGGGGAATGAAAAACTGTTTTTT | CASTSGNEKLFF
NA | TRBJ1-2 | NA | TRBV19 | TGTGCCAGTAGTATGGAAACAGGGCTCTACGGCTACACCTTC | CASSMETGLYGYTF
NA | TRBJ1-1 | NA | TRBV5-5 | TGTGCCAGCAGACTCGTCACAGGACCCGAAGCTTTCTTT | CASRLVTGPEAFF
NA | TRBJ1-3 | TRBD1 | TRBV18 | TGTGCCAGCTCACCCCAACAGGACAGGGAGCCGCCATGGACCATATATTTT | CASSPQQDREPPWTIYF
NA | TRBJ2-2 | TRBD2 | TRBV14 | TGTGCCAGCAGCCAAGAAGGGCTAGCGGGAATCACCGGGGAGCTGTTTTTT | CASSQEGLAGITGELFF
NA | TRBJ1-1 | NA | TRBV7-9 | TGTGCCAGCAGCTTAGAGGCCACTGAAGCTTTCTTT | CASSLEATEAFF
NA | TRBJ2-7 | NA | TRBV5-5 | TGTGCCAGCAGCCGCAGCCGGGACAATCCGGTGAGGGAGCAGTACTTC | CASSRSRDNPVREQYF
NA | TRBJ2-7 | NA | TRBV10-3 | TGTGCCATCAGTGGAGCAGAGACCTACGAGCAGTACTTC | CAISGAETYEQYF
NA | TRBJ2-7 | NA | TRBV5-1 | TGCGCCAGCAGCAGTACGACCGGAGAGCAGTACTTC | CASSSTTGEQYF
NA | TRBJ2-5 | NA | TRBV5-4 | TGTGCCAGCAGCGCCGGAGTGAATGGAGAGACCCAGTACTTC | CASSAGVNGETQYF
NA | TRBJ2-7 | TRBD2 | TRBV14 | TGTGCCAGCAGCCGAACAACACCTAGCGGGAGCTCCTACGAGCAGTACTTC | CASSRTTPSGSSYEQYF
once | TRBJ2-5 | NA | TRBV30 | TGTGCCTGGAGTGTAAAGGGGCGGGAGACCCAGTACTTC | CAWSVKGRETQYF